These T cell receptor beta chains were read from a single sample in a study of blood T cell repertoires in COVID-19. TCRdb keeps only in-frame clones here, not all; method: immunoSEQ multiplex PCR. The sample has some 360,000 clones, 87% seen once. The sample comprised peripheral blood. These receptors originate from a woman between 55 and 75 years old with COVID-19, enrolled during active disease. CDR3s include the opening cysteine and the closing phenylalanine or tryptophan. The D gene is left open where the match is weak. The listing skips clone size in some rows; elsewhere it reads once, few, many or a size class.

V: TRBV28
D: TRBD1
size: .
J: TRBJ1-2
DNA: TGTGCCAGCAGTTTAGGACAGGGGACTGGCTACACCTTC
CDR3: CASSLGQGTGYTF

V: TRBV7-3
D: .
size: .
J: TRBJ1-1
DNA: TGTGCCAGCAGCTTAACGCCAGTGATCACTGAAGCTTTCTTT
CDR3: CASSLTPVITEAFF

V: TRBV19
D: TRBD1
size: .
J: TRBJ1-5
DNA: TGTGCCAGTAGTACCCCGGGACAGGTTAGCAATCAGCCCCAGCATTTT
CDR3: CASSTPGQVSNQPQHF

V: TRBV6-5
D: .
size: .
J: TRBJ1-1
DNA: TGTGCCAGCACCACCGGTACTAGGACTGAAGCTTTCTTT
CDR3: CASTTGTRTEAFF

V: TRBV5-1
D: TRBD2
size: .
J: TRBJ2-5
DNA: TGCGCCAGCAGCTTCGGACTAGCGGGGTGGGAGACCCAGTACTTC
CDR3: CASSFGLAGWETQYF

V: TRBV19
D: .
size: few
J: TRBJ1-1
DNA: TGTGCCAGTAGTATAGGGGGAAGGAGGGCTCGGACTGAAGCTTTCTTT
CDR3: CASSIGGRRARTEAFF

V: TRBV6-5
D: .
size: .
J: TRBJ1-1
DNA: TGTGCCAGCAGTTGGCGGGGTCACACTGAAGCTTTCTTT
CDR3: CASSWRGHTEAFF

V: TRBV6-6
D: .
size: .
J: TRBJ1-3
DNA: TGTGCCAGCAGTTACGATAGGACAGCGGGAAACACCATATATTTT
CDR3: CASSYDRTAGNTIYF

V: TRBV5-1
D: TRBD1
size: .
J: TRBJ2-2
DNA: TGCGCCAGCAGTTGGGACAGGACGAACACCGGGGAGCTGTTTTTT
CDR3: CASSWDRTNTGELFF

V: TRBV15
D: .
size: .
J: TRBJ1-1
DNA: TGTGCCACCAGCAGAGCCGGCGGAGGACCACCTGAAGCTTTCTTT
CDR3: CATSRAGGGPPEAFF

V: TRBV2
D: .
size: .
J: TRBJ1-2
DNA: TGTGCCAGCAGTGGACAGTCCCTAACTAACTATGGCTACACCTTC
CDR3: CASSGQSLTNYGYTF

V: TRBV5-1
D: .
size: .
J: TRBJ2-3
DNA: TGCGCCAGCAGCTTGGAGGGGCGGGGTGGACGGGATACGCAGTATTTT
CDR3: CASSLEGRGGRDTQYF

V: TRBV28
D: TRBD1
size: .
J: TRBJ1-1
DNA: TGTGCCAGCAGTGGAGACAGGGGGACTACTGAAGCTTTCTTT
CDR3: CASSGDRGTTEAFF

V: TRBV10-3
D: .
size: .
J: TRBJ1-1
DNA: TGTGCCATCAGCAGGTCGGTTGGGGGCCTGGGTAACACTGAAGCTTTCTTT
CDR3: CAISRSVGGLGNTEAFF

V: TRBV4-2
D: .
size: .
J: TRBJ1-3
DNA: TGTGCCAGCAGCCAAGCCTCGACAGGCGGTGGAAACACCATATATTTT
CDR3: CASSQASTGGGNTIYF

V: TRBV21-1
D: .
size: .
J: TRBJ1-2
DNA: TGTGCCAATCGGAGACGGGGGGGTGACTATGGCTACACCTTC
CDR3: CANRRRGGDYGYTF

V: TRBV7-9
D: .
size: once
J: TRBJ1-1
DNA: TGTGCCAGCAGCTTAAGATCGGACAGTGAAGCTTTCTTT
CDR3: CASSLRSDSEAFF

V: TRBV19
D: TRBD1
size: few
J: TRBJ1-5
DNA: TGTGCCATTGGACAGGGTGGTTATCAGCCCCAGCATTTT
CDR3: CAIGQGGYQPQHF

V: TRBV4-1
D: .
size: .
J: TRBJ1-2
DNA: TGCGCCAGCAGCCGCCCACGCGGGGCAGAGTATGGCTACACCTTC
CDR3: CASSRPRGAEYGYTF

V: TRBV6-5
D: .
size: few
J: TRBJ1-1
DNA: TGTGCCAGCAGCGGGACTACGAACACTGAAGCTTTCTTT
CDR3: CASSGTTNTEAFF

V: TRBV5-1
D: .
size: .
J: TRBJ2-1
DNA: TGCGCCAGCAGCCTACAGGGCATCTACGGCAATGAGCAGTTCTTC
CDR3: CASSLQGIYGNEQFF

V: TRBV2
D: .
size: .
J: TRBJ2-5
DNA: TGTGCCAGCAGTCTAGAAGCGAAAGAGACCCAGTACTTC
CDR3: CASSLEAKETQYF

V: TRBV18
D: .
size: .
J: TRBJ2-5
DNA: TGTGCCAGCTCCCCCCAGGGATTGAGGGAGACCCAGTACTTC
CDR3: CASSPQGLRETQYF

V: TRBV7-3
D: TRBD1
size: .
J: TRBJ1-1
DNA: TGTGCCAGCAGCTTAAACAGGGGATCGGTAGCTTTCTTT
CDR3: CASSLNRGSVAFF

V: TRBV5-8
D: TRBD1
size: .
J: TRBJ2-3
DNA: TGTGCCAGCAGCTGGGGACAGCAAGGGACGCAGTATTTT
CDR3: CASSWGQQGTQYF

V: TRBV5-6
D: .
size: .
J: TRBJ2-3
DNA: TGTGCCAGCAGCCATGGCAGGGGCTACGCAGATACGCAGTATTTT
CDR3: CASSHGRGYADTQYF

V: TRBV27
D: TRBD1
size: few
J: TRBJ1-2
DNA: TGTGCCAGCAGTTTTTGGGACAGGGGAAACTATGGCTACACCTTC
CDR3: CASSFWDRGNYGYTF

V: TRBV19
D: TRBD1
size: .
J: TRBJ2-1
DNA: TGTGCCACCCTCGACGTGGACAGGGATAACAATGAGCAGTTCTTC
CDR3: CATLDVDRDNNEQFF

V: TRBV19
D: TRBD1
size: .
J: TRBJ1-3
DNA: TGTGCCAGTAGTACGGACAGGGAACCTGGAAACACCATATATTTT
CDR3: CASSTDREPGNTIYF

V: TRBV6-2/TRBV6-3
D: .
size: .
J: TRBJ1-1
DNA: TGTGCCAGCAGTTACCCTTGGCGGACTGAAGCTTTCTTT
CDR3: CASSYPWRTEAFF

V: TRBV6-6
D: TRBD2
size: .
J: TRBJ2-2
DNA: TGTGCCAGCAGTTCCAAGACTAGCGGGGGCACCGGGGAGCTGTTTTTT
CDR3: CASSSKTSGGTGELFF

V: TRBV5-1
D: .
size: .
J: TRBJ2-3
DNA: TGCGCCAGCAGCCGTGGGGGGGCTGTAGAGACAGATACGCAGTATTTT
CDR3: CASSRGGAVETDTQYF

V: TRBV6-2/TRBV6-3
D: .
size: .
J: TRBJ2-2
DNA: TGTGCCAGCAGTTTTCCCCGGAGGATCACGAACACCGGGGAGCTGTTTTTT
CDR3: CASSFPRRITNTGELFF

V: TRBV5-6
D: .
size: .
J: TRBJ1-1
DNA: TGTGCCAGCAGCTTCTGGAGGGCGGACACTGAAGCTTTCTTT
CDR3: CASSFWRADTEAFF

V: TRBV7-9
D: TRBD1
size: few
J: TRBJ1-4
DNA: TGTGCCAGCAGCTTATTGTTCGGGCAGGGGGCTGAAAAACTGTTTTTT
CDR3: CASSLLFGQGAEKLFF

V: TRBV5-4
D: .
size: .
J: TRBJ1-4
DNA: TGTGCCAGCAGCTTGAACCGACAGAAAGAAAAACTGTTTTTT
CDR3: CASSLNRQKEKLFF

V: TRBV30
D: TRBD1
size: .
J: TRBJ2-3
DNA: TGTGCCTGGAGCTCGACAGGGAGTAGGACAGATACGCAGTATTTT
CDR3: CAWSSTGSRTDTQYF

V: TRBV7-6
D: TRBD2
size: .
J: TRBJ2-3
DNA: TGTGCCAGCAGCTTAGAACGGGGGGGCCTTACAGATACGCAGTATTTT
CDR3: CASSLERGGLTDTQYF

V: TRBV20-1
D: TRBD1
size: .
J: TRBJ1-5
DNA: TGCAGTGCCAGTACAGGGGGCGGAAATCAGCCCCAGCATTTT
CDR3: CSASTGGGNQPQHF

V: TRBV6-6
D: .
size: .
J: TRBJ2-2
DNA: TGTGCCAGCAGTTACTCGGCAGGGGCGAACACCGGGGAGCTGTTTTTT
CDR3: CASSYSAGANTGELFF

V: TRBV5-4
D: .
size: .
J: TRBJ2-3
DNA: TGTGCCAGCAGCTTGCGTAGCACAGATACGCAGTATTTT
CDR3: CASSLRSTDTQYF

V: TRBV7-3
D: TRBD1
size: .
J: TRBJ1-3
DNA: TGTGCCAGCAGTTTACAGGGGGCCCCGATTCTCTCTGGAAACACCATATATTTT
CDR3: CASSLQGAPILSGNTIYF

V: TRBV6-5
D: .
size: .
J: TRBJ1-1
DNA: TGTGCCAGCAATAACCGAAGAGCAGCTTTCTTT
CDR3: CASNNRRAAFF

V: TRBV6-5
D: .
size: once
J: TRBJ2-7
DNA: TGTGCCAGCAAAAGGGGCCCGCGGTACTCCTACGAGCAGTACTTC
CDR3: CASKRGPRYSYEQYF

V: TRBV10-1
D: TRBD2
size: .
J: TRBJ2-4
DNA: TGCGCCAGCAGTGCCGGGGGGGGGTCCCCTGCCAAAAACATTCAGTACTTC
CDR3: CASSAGGGSPAKNIQYF

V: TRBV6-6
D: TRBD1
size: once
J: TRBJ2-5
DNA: TGTGCCAGCAGTTGGGACAGGGCGGGGGAGACCCAGTACTTC
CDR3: CASSWDRAGETQYF

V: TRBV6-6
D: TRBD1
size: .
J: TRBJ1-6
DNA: TGTGCCAGCAGTTACTTCGGGACAGGAGCTTCACCCCTCCACTTT
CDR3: CASSYFGTGASPLHF

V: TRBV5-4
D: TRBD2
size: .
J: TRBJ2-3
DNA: TGTGCCGGGCACTCGGGGGGAGGTAGCACAGATACGCAGTATTTT
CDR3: CAGHSGGGSTDTQYF

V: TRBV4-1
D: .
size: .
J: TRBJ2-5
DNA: TGCGCCAGCAGCCAACTAGCGCGCCAAGAGACCCAGTACTTC
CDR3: CASSQLARQETQYF

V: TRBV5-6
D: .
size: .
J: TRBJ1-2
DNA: TGTGCCAGCATCTGGTTAGGGGGAATGGGTGGCTACACCTTC
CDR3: CASIWLGGMGGYTF

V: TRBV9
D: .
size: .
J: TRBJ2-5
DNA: TGTGCCAGCAGCGTAGATTCCCGGCGGGAGACCCAGTACTTC
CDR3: CASSVDSRRETQYF

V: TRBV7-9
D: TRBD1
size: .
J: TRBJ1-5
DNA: TGTGCCAGCAGCCCTTGGTTTGGGACAGGGTCTCAGCCCCAGCATTTT
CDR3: CASSPWFGTGSQPQHF

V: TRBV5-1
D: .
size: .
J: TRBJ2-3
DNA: TGCGCCAGCAGCTTGGGTATGGGGCAGGACACAGATACGCAGTATTTT
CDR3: CASSLGMGQDTDTQYF

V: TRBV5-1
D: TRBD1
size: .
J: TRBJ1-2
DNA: TGCGCCAGCAGCTTAGCACAGGGGGCGGGCTACACCTTC
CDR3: CASSLAQGAGYTF

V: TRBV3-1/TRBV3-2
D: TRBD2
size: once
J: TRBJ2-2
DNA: TGTGCCAGCAGCCACCTGCCCACGAGACTAGCGGGGTCCGGGGAGCTGTTTTTT
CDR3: CASSHLPTRLAGSGELFF

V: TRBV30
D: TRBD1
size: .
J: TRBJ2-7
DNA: TGTGCCTGGAGACCTAAGGGACAGGGGAGTAGGGGCGAGCAGTACTTC
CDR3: CAWRPKGQGSRGEQYF

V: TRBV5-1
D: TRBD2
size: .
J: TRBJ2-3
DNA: TGCGCCAGCAAAGATAGCGGGGGGACAGATACGCAGTATTTT
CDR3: CASKDSGGTDTQYF